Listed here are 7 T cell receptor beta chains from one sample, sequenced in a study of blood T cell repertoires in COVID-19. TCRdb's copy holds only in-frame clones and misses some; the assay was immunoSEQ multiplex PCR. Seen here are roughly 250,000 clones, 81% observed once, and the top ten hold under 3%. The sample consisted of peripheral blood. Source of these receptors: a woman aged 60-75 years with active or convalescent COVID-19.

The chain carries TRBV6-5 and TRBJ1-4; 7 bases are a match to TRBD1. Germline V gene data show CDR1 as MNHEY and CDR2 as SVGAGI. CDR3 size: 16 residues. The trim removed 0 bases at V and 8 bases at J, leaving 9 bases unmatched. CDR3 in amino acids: CASSYSGGGDREKLFF. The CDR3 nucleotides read TGTGCCAGCAGTTACTCAGGGGGCGGAGATCGAGAAAAACTGTTTTTT.

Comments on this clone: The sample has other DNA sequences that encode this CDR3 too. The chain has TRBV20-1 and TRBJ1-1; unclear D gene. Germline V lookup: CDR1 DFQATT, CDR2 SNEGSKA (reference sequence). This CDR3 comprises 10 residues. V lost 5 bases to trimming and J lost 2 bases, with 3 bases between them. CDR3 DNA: TGCAGTGCTGGCAACACTGAAGCTTTCTTT. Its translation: CSAGNTEAFF.

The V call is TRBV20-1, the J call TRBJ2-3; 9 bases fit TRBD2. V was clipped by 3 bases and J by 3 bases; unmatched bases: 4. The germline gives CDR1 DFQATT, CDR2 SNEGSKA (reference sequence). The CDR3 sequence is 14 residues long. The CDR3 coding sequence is TGCAGTGCTAGTATGCTAGCGGGGACAGATACGCAGTATTTT. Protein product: CSASMLAGTDTQYF.

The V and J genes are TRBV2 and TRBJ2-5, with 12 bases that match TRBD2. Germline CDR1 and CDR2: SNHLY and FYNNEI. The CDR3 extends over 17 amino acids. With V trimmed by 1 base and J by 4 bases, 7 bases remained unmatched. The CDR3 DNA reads TGTGCCAGCAGTGAAGGGCTAGCGGGGGGGCCCGGAGAGACCCAGTACTTC. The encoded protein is CASSEGLAGGPGETQYF.

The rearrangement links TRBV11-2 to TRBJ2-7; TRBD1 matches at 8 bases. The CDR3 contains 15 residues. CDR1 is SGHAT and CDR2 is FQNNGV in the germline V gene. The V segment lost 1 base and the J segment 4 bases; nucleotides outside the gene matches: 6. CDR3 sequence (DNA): TGTGCCAGCAGCTTAGTAGGCAGGGGGCAATACGAGCAGTACTTC. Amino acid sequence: CASSLVGRGQYEQYF.

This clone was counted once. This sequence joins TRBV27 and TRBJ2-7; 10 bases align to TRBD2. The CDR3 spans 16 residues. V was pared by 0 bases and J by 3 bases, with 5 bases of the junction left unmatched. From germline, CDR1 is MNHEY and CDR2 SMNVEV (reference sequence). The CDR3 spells CASSLSTSGAGYEQYF. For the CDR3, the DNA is TGTGCCAGCAGTTTATCAACTAGCGGGGCCGGCTACGAGCAGTACTTC.

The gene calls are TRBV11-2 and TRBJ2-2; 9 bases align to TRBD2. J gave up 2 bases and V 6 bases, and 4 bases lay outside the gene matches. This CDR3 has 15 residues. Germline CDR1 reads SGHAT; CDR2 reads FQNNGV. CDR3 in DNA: TGTGCCAGCAGGGAGCGGGGGGTAAACACCGGGGAGCTGTTTTTT. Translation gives CASRERGVNTGELFF.